This section outlines one T cell receptor beta chain sequence together with its context. Antigen unknown. Generated by immunoSEQ multiplex PCR, the TCRdb table keeps only in-frame clones and is missing some. The sample holds under 200,000 clones; 88% are singletons and the top ten take roughly 5.5%. The record originates from a study of T cell responses to AZD1222 COVID-19 vaccine. Points from the study as a whole: Donor demographics were predominantly white British with a female majority; clonal diversity may be underestimated. At baseline, seropositivity was found in only 5 to 7 AZD1222 recipients. In the spike-specific TCR repertoire, nearly half reportedly target unmutated variant regions. Only after the peak T cell response were repertoires sampled.

This CDR3 region has 13 residues. The V gene lost 3 bases and the J gene lost 1 base, with 6 bases spanning the gap. Germline V gene data show CDR1 as MDHEN and CDR2 as SYDVKM. The chain couples TRBV28 to TRBJ1-2; TRBD1 might be the D (5 bases). Specimen: peripheral blood, collected on day 0 of AZD1222 vaccination. The origin of this receptor is an adult in good health. CDR3 bases: TGTGCCAGCAGTTTGGACAATAACTATGGCTACACCTTC. Its translation: CASSLDNNYGYTF.